This TCR beta chain originates from a study of T-cell reconstitution after alpha-beta-depleted transplantation in children. Germline V lookup: CDR1 SGHRS, CDR2 YFSETQ. Losses at the gene ends were 3 bases for V and 2 bases for J; bases not matched to a gene: 5. This CDR3 spans 15 amino acids. This clonotype was picked up many times. Unique molecular identifiers tagged the TCRbeta library. TCRdb reprocessed the PCR reads with MiXCR, giving one entry per CDR3 protein. The sample comprises hundreds of thousands of distinct CDR3 sequences, around 13% of which are singletons, and about 0.77% rests with the top ten.

The V call is TRBV5-1, the J call TRBJ2-5, with 9 bases fitting TRBD1. The receptor comes from a girl aged 2 to 10 with congenital amegakaryocytic thrombocytopenia, due to receive a stem cell transplant. The input for sequencing was PBMCs, taken before TCRalphabeta/CD19-depleted stem cell transplant. This chain's CDR3 is CASSYGTGIQETQYF. Written as DNA, the CDR3 is TGCGCCAGCAGCTATGGGACAGGGATACAAGAGACCCAGTACTTC.